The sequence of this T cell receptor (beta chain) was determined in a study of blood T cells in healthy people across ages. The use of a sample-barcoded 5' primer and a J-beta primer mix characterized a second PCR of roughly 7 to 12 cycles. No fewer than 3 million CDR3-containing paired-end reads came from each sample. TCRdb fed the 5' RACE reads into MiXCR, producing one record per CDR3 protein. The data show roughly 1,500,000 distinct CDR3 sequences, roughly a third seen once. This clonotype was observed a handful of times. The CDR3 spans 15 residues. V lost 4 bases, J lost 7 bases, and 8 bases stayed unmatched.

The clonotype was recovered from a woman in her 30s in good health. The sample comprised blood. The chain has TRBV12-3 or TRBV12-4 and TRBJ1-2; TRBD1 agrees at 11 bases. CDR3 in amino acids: CASSYGTGGYRGYTF. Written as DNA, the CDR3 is TGTGCCAGCAGTTATGGGACAGGGGGTTATCGTGGCTACACCTTC.